The 21 T cell receptor beta chains in this list originate from one sample, sequenced in a study of cytomegalovirus exposure and HLA in healthy donors. The PCR employed 60 Vbeta primers together with 13 Jbeta primers. Here immunoSEQ multiplex PCR was the method, and the copy in TCRdb shows in-frame clones only, minus some. The sample yields around 90,000 clones, around 60% seen once. The sequencing input was PBMCs. The receptors stem from a human donor in good health.

V usage is TRBV11-2 and J usage is TRBJ1-1, with unresolved D. CDR1 is SGHAT, CDR2 FQNNGV, per germline. The CDR3 runs 14 residues. Between the trimmed V and J ends, which lost 2 bases and 0 bases, there was a span of 7 bases. The CDR3 region has the DNA TGTGCCAGCAGCTTAAGCGGGGTGAACACTGAAGCTTTCTTT. Its protein product is CASSLSGVNTEAFF.

The V gene is TRBV4-3, the J gene TRBJ2-7; 7 positions match TRBD1. This CDR3 region has 15 residues. With V trimmed by 2 bases and J by 3 bases, 7 bases remained unmatched. Germline V gene sequence: CDR1 LGHNA, CDR2 YSLEER. The CDR3 nucleotides read TGCGCCAGCAGCCAACTCGGAGACAGGGACTACGAGCAGTACTTC. This codes for CASSQLGDRDYEQYF.

The chain couples TRBV29-1 to TRBJ1-1; 10 bases agree with TRBD1. V shed 6 bases and J 4 bases; nucleotides not matched to a gene: 2. In germline, CDR1 is SQVTM, CDR2 ANQGSEA. This CDR3 is 12 amino acids long. CDR3 sequence: CSVRQGATEAFF. The CDR3 DNA sequence: TGCAGCGTCCGACAGGGGGCCACTGAAGCTTTCTTT.

The chain employs TRBV11-3 and TRBJ1-6; weak D call: TRBD1 (5 bases). Looked up from germline, CDR1 is SGHNT and CDR2 is YENEEA. The length of the CDR3 is 15 residues. The V and J ends lost 0 bases and 7 bases respectively, with 10 bases between them. The CDR3 nucleotides read TGTGCCAGCAGCTTAGAGGGGGGAGAAAATTCACCCCTCCACTTT. Translated, it gives CASSLEGGENSPLHF. Full variable domain (remainder filled in from reference TRBV11-3 and TRBJ1-6): EAGVVQSPRYKIIEKKQPVAFWCNPISGHNTLYWYLQNLGQGPELLIRYENEEAVDDSQLPKDRFSAERLKGVDSTLKIQPAELGDSAVYLCASSLEGGENSPLHFGNGTRLTVT.

This clone was observed a handful of times. The chain carries TRBV9 and TRBJ2-7; TRBD1 agrees at 8 bases. With 3 bases clipped from V and 0 bases from J, the junction kept 5 bases outside the gene matches. This CDR3 has 15 amino acids. Germline-derived CDR1 and CDR2 are SGDLS and YYNGEE. CDR3 loop: CASSAGTGSSYEQYF. The CDR3 nucleotides read TGTGCCAGCAGCGCGGGGACAGGAAGCTCCTACGAGCAGTACTTC. Drawing the rest from reference TRBV9 and TRBJ2-7, the complete variable domain is DSGVTQTPKHLITATGQRVTLRCSPRSGDLSVYWYQQSLDQGLQFLIQYYNGEERAKGNILERFSAQQFPDLHSELNLSSLELGDSALYFCASSAGTGSSYEQYFGPGTRLTVT.

V and J are TRBV30 and TRBJ1-4; TRBD1 aligns across 7 bases. The CDR3 runs 13 residues. V shed 3 bases and J 7 bases; nucleotides not matched to a gene: 5. Germline CDR1 reads GTSNPN; CDR2 reads SVGIG (reference sequence). CDR3 protein: CAWRGGLGEKLFF. For the CDR3, the DNA is TGTGCCTGGAGAGGGGGCCTGGGTGAAAAACTGTTTTTT.

The chain recombines TRBV6-1 with TRBJ1-1; the D is unclear. This CDR3 contains 15 residues. Per germline, CDR1 MNHNS and CDR2 SASEGT. V was shortened by 4 bases and J by 4 bases, with 16 bases between the two germline ends. The CDR3, as DNA: TGTGCCAGCAGTGCGGCGACCGCGGCCAGCACTGAAGCTTTCTTT. Translating gives CASSAATAASTEAFF.

This sequence joins TRBV23-1 and TRBJ1-1, with TRBD1 identical over 7 bases. TRBV23-1 is identified as an open reading frame with a role that is uncertain. J gave up 1 base and V 0 bases, and 8 bases lay outside the gene matches. CDR3 length: 17 residues. The CDR3 region is CASSQSNRGRENTEAFF. CDR3 nucleotide sequence: TGCGCCAGCAGTCAATCGAACAGGGGAAGGGAGAACACTGAAGCTTTCTTT.

This sequence joins TRBV4-1 and TRBJ2-7; 8 nucleotides agree with TRBD1. J lost 3 bases, V lost 5 bases, and 6 bases had no gene match. CDR3 length: 14 residues. Germline V gives CDR1 MGHRA, CDR2 YSYEKL. CDR3 DNA sequence: TGCGCCAGCAGCACGGGACAGGCAAACTACGAGCAGTACTTC. It codes for CASSTGQANYEQYF.

In this sample, this clone turned up once. This chain joins TRBV18 and TRBJ2-5, with 8 bases that match TRBD1. V gave up 4 bases and J gave up 4 bases; unmatched junction bases: 5. CDR3 length: 14 residues. The germline CDR1 and CDR2 sequences are KGHSH and LQKENI. Here the CDR3 DNA reads TGTGCCAGCTCACGACAGGGGTTCGGAGAGACCCAGTACTTC. Translated: CASSRQGFGETQYF.

The chain employs TRBV19 and TRBJ1-1; D is unclear. Looked up from germline, CDR1 is LNHDA and CDR2 is SQIVND (reference sequence). Trimming took 4 bases from V and 7 from J, leaving 13 bases between them. This CDR3 spans 13 amino acids. CDR3 sequence (DNA): TGTGCCAGTAGTAAGGGAGGACTGGGTGAAGCTTTCTTT. Protein product: CASSKGGLGEAFF.

The chain couples TRBV7-3 to TRBJ2-1; 10 positions agree with TRBD1. Trimming at V came to 5 bases and at J to 6 bases, leaving 7 bases not matched to a gene. The CDR3 extends over 15 amino acids. Germline CDR1 reads SGHTA; CDR2 reads FQGTGA. In DNA, the CDR3 is TGTGCCAGCAGCCCCGGGACAGGGGCAAGCAATGAGCAGTTCTTC. This gives the protein CASSPGTGASNEQFF. The whole variable domain, remainder taken from reference TRBV7-3 and TRBJ2-1, is GAGVSQTPSNKVTEKGKYVELRCDPISGHTALYWYRQSLGQGPEFLIYFQGTGAADDSGLPNDRFFAVRPEGSVSTLKIQRTERGDSAVYLCASSPGTGASNEQFFGPGTRLTVL.

The gene calls are TRBV2 and TRBJ2-4; D gene uncertain. The V end was cut by 6 bases, the J end by 5 bases, with 5 bases between. There are 11 residues in the CDR3. Germline lookup yields CDR1 SNHLY and CDR2 FYNNEI. This CDR3 reads CASSLQNIQYF. The CDR3 DNA sequence: TGTGCCAGCAGCCTACAAAACATTCAGTACTTC.

On this clone: Compared with germline, one end of the junction differs, possibly owing to a read error. V is TRBV18 and J is TRBJ2-1; tentative D call: TRBD2 (5 bases). Per the germline V gene, CDR1 is KGHSH and CDR2 is LQKENI. The CDR3 extends over 15 amino acids. The CDR3 spells CASSPTGLSSNEQFF. CDR3 coding DNA: TGTGCCAGCTCACCTACGGGATTATCCTCCAATGAGCAGTTCTTC. Filled out from reference TRBV18 and TRBJ2-1, the complete variable domain reads NAGVMQNPRHLVRRRGQEARLRCSPMKGHSHVYWYRQLPEEGLKFMVYLQKENIIDESGMPKERFSAEFPKEGPSILRIQQVVRGDSAAYFCASSPTGLSSNEQFFGPGTRLTVL.

The rearrangement links TRBV9 to TRBJ2-7; D perhaps matches TRBD1 (5 bases). Germline CDR1 is SGDLS and CDR2 is YYNGEE. With 4 bases removed from V and 4 bases from J, the gap between germline ends came to 15 bases. This CDR3 is built from 14 residues. The CDR3 here is CASSRTNWGYEQYF. CDR3 DNA sequence: TGTGCCAGCAGCCGGACAAACTGGGGTTACGAGCAGTACTTC.

The chain combines TRBV5-1 with TRBJ2-7; no definite D call. V lost 2 bases and J 0 bases, leaving 15 bases between the germline ends. The CDR3 is 16 amino acids. Germline lookup yields CDR1 SGHRS and CDR2 YFSETQ. The DNA for the CDR3 is TGCGCCAGCAGCTTAACCTTCCTCGGTGGCTCCTACGAGCAGTACTTC. Residues: CASSLTFLGGSYEQYF. The variable domain in full, completed from reference TRBV5-1 and TRBJ2-7, reads KAGVTQTPRYLIKTRGQQVTLSCSPISGHRSVSWYQQTPGQGLQFLFEYFSETQRNKGNFPGRFSGRQFSNSRSEMNVSTLELGDSALYLCASSLTFLGGSYEQYFGPGTRLTVT.

This chain joins TRBV6-4 and TRBJ2-1; TRBD2 matches at 9 bases. From germline, CDR1 is MRHNA and CDR2 SNTAGT. Trimming took 6 bases from V and 7 from J; bases not matched to a gene: 4. CDR3 length: 13 residues. The CDR3 loop is CASRGAGGNEQFF. CDR3 DNA sequence: TGTGCCAGCAGGGGCGCGGGGGGGAATGAGCAGTTCTTC.

This clone occurred a few times. The chain has TRBV5-4 and TRBJ2-1; D is uncertain. The CDR3 is 13 residues long. Germline values: CDR1 SGHNT, CDR2 YYREEE (reference sequence). V was shortened by 0 bases and J by 6 bases, with 7 bases between the two germline ends. CDR3: CASSLVGVNEQFF. The CDR3 DNA reads TGTGCCAGCAGCTTGGTAGGAGTCAATGAGCAGTTCTTC.

The chain couples TRBV11-2 to TRBJ2-7; D is uncertain. The germline CDR1 and CDR2 sequences are SGHAT and FQNNGV. This CDR3 is 11 amino acids long. V lost 5 bases, J lost 0 bases, and 2 bases lay in between. CDR3 protein: CASSRSYEQYF. The DNA of the CDR3 is TGTGCCAGCAGCCGCTCCTACGAGCAGTACTTC.

Concerning this clone itself: Germline and junction disagree at one end, which may indicate a read error. V is TRBV6-5 and J is TRBJ2-7; D might be TRBD1 or TRBD2, each matching 5 bases. The germline CDR1 and CDR2 sequences are MNHEY and SVGAGI. This CDR3 has 14 amino acids. The CDR3 sequence is CTSSYSGLSYEQYF. DNA for the CDR3: TGTACCAGCAGTTACTCGGGGCTCTCCTACGAGCAGTACTTC.

V usage is TRBV18 and J usage is TRBJ2-5, with 9 bases fitting TRBD1. CDR3 size: 14 residues. The germline V gene encodes CDR1 KGHSH and CDR2 LQKENI. After removal of 6 bases from V and 2 bases from J, the junction contained 4 bases not matched to a gene. The CDR3: CASSAGTGQETQYF. The CDR3, as DNA: TGTGCCAGCTCGGCAGGGACAGGGCAAGAGACCCAGTACTTC.